The 27 T cell receptor beta chains below come from one sample, sequenced in a study of control samples from healthy donors and cancer patients. The method was immunoSEQ multiplex PCR; TCRdb's version includes in-frame clones alone and lacks a portion of them. The table lists over 50,000 clones, 95% to 96% of them singletons. The sequencing input was blood. The origin of the receptors is a woman between 18 and 29 years old in good health.

The chain employs TRBV7-2 and TRBJ1-4, with a possible D match to TRBD1 (6 bases). Germline CDR1 and CDR2: SGHTA and FQGNSA. Trimming took 3 bases from V and 5 from J, leaving 13 bases between them. The CDR3 sequence is 15 residues long. The DNA of the CDR3 is TGTGCCAGCAGCTTTCAGACAGGCGGAAATGAAAAACTGTTTTTT. Its translation is CASSFQTGGNEKLFF.

This clone came up once. V usage is TRBV5-5 and J usage is TRBJ1-5, with D perhaps matching TRBD1 (6 bases). The length of the CDR3 is 16 residues. Germline CDR1 is SGHKS and CDR2 is YYEKEE (reference sequence). Trimming left V 2 bases short and J 7 bases short, with 19 bases between. Written as DNA, the CDR3 is TGTGCCAGCAGCTTAGGGGGGGCGTCTGCGAGGCAGCCCCAGCATTTT. Its translation: CASSLGGASARQPQHF.

This chain's CDR3 is CASSLGDRAAFF. CDR3 DNA: TGTGCCAGCAGTTTAGGGGACAGGGCTGCTTTCTTT. V usage is TRBV12-3 or TRBV12-4 and J usage is TRBJ1-1; TRBD1 matches at 9 bases. Trimming took 1 base from V and 11 from J; bases not matched to a gene: 2. This CDR3 is 12 amino acids long.

The chain couples TRBV7-6 to TRBJ1-2; D unresolved. The CDR3 sequence is 12 residues long. The germline gives CDR1 SGHVS, CDR2 FNYEAQ. With 4 bases removed from V and 3 bases from J, the gap between germline ends came to 6 bases. The CDR3 nucleotides are TGTGCCAGCAGCTCGGACGACTATGGCTACACCTTC. It codes for CASSSDDYGYTF. Full variable domain (remainder filled in from reference TRBV7-6 and TRBJ1-2): GAGVSQSPRYKVTKRGQDVALRCDPISGHVSLYWYRQALGQGPEFLTYFNYEAQQDKSGLPNDRFSAERPEGSISTLTIQRTEQRDSAMYRCASSSDDYGYTFGSGTRLTVV.

This clone was detected a few times. The chain joins TRBV4-3 to TRBJ2-6; D remains unclear. The CDR3 contains 16 residues. Germline V CDR1 and CDR2: LGHNA, YSLEER. V lost 0 bases and J 1 base, leaving 7 bases between the germline ends. CDR3 loop: CASSQDHGSGANVLTF. The CDR3 nucleotides are TGCGCCAGCAGCCAAGATCACGGATCTGGGGCCAACGTCCTGACTTTC.

The chain employs TRBV6-4 and TRBJ2-1; 7 nucleotides line up with TRBD1. CDR1 is MRHNA, CDR2 SNTAGT, per germline. The trim removed 5 bases at V and 7 bases at J, leaving 5 bases unmatched. The CDR3 consists of 13 residues. As DNA, the CDR3 is TGTGCCAGCAGTTCCGGGACAGTTAATGAGCAGTTCTTC. Its translation is CASSSGTVNEQFF.

The DNA for the CDR3 is TGTGCCAGCAGTTTCGGGAGGTACTATGGCTACACCTTC. This sequence encodes CASSFGRYYGYTF. This chain connects TRBV28 to TRBJ1-2; D not resolved. Germline V gene lookup returns CDR1 MDHEN and CDR2 SYDVKM. The CDR3 covers 13 residues. The V end lost 3 bases, the J end lost 3 bases, and 8 bases lay between the germline ends.

The chain couples TRBV4-3 to TRBJ2-2, with unresolved D. The CDR3 totals 14 residues. Germline CDR1 is LGHNA and CDR2 is YSLEER. V was cut by 1 base and J by 1 base, with 4 bases left in between. The CDR3 sequence: CASSQGLNTGELFF. CDR3 DNA: TGCGCCAGCAGCCAAGGGCTGAACACCGGGGAGCTGTTTTTT.

This chain uses TRBV19 with TRBJ2-1, with D unresolved. The V and J ends lost 7 bases and 6 bases respectively, with 19 bases between them. The CDR3 sequence is 15 residues long. Germline values: CDR1 LNHDA, CDR2 SQIVND (reference sequence). CDR3 sequence reads: CASTRQEMGSNEQFF. The CDR3 DNA reads as TGTGCCAGTACACGCCAGGAAATGGGCTCCAATGAGCAGTTCTTC.

J is TRBJ2-1 and V is TRBV7-9, with D unclear. The germline V gene has CDR1 SEHNR and CDR2 FQNEAQ (reference sequence). V gave up 4 bases and J gave up 0 bases, with 10 bases separating them. This CDR3 comprises 15 residues. The CDR3 coding sequence is TGTGCCAGCAGCTATAGGCGGAGCTCCTACAATGAGCAGTTCTTC. This gives the protein CASSYRRSSYNEQFF.

V and J are TRBV5-4 and TRBJ2-1, with 7 bases that match TRBD1. The J segment lost 0 bases and the V segment lost 4 bases, leaving 10 bases of the junction unmatched. The CDR3 covers 17 residues. Germline V gives CDR1 SGHNT, CDR2 YYREEE (reference sequence). Written as DNA, the CDR3 is TGTGCCAGCAGCGGGGGACAGCAAACAAGCTCCTACAATGAGCAGTTCTTC. Amino acids: CASSGGQQTSSYNEQFF.

V is TRBV7-9 and J is TRBJ2-4; perhaps TRBD1 as D (5 bases). Germline CDR1 and CDR2: SEHNR and FQNEAQ (reference sequence). V shed 2 bases and J shed 0 bases, with 8 bases lying between them. CDR3 size: 15 residues. In DNA, the CDR3 is TGTGCCAGCAGCTTACCACAGGCAGCCAAAAACATTCAGTACTTC. Translating it yields CASSLPQAAKNIQYF.

This clone was recorded only once. The rearrangement links TRBV7-8 to TRBJ1-2; D is perhaps TRBD1 (5 bases). The length of the CDR3 is 15 residues. V lost 4 bases, J lost 1 base, and 13 bases lay in between. The V gene's germline CDR1 is SGHVS and CDR2 FQNEAQ. The CDR3 is CASSSQDIDNYGYTF. The CDR3 DNA sequence: TGTGCCAGCAGCTCCCAGGACATCGATAACTATGGCTACACCTTC. Filled out from reference TRBV7-8 and TRBJ1-2, the complete variable domain reads GAGVSQSPRYKVAKRGQDVALRCDPISGHVSLFWYQQALGQGPEFLTYFQNEAQLDKSGLPSDRFFAERPEGSVSTLKIQRTQQEDSAVYLCASSSQDIDNYGYTFGSGTRLTVV.

This clone was detected only a few times. V gene TRBV5-1 combines with J gene TRBJ2-2; tentatively, D is TRBD2 (7 bases). CDR1 and CDR2 from the germline V gene are SGHRS and YFSETQ. CDR3 size: 16 residues. The V end was cut by 1 base, the J end by 5 bases, with 15 bases between. Here the CDR3 reads CASSLKGGEKTGELFF. The CDR3 DNA follows: TGCGCCAGCAGCTTGAAGGGGGGGGAAAAGACCGGGGAGCTGTTTTTT.

The V call is TRBV2, the J call TRBJ1-2; weak D call: TRBD1 (5 bases). Looked up from germline, CDR1 is SNHLY and CDR2 is FYNNEI. V gave up 9 bases and J gave up 0 bases, with 8 bases separating them. The CDR3 is 12 amino acids. The CDR3 spells CASQGPNYGYTF. CDR3 DNA sequence: TGTGCCAGTCAGGGTCCTAACTATGGCTACACCTTC.

The chain recombines TRBV12-5 with TRBJ2-1, with D perhaps TRBD2 (5 bases). The CDR3 is 13 amino acids. Germline V gives CDR1 LGHNT, CDR2 FRNRAP. Trimming took off 3 bases at V and 6 bases at J, with 9 bases between the two ends. CDR3 residues: CASGLPEGNEQFF. In DNA form, the CDR3 reads TGTGCTAGTGGTTTACCCGAGGGCAATGAGCAGTTCTTC.

The chain combines TRBV7-9 with TRBJ2-1; no definite D call. The CDR3 extends over 14 amino acids. The V end lost 3 bases, the J end lost 3 bases, and 9 bases lay between the germline ends. CDR1 is SEHNR, CDR2 FQNEAQ, per germline (reference sequence). CDR3 loop: CASSFGSDYNEQFF. The DNA of the CDR3 is TGTGCCAGCAGCTTCGGAAGCGACTACAATGAGCAGTTCTTC.

The chain couples TRBV4-1 to TRBJ2-1; 11 nucleotides line up with TRBD2. V shed 3 bases, J shed 7 bases, and the junction held 8 bases outside the gene matches. Germline loops: CDR1 MGHRA, CDR2 YSYEKL. This CDR3 contains 16 residues. This CDR3 is CASSHITSGGRNEQFF. The CDR3, as DNA: TGCGCCAGCAGCCATATCACTAGCGGGGGTAGAAATGAGCAGTTCTTC.

In the case of this clone: Different DNA sequences within this sample yield the same CDR3. V usage is TRBV7-2 and J usage is TRBJ1-1; tentatively, D is TRBD1 (5 bases). The ends were cut back, 6 bases at V and 2 bases at J, with 13 bases in the middle. The CDR3 extends over 14 amino acids. Germline V gives CDR1 SGHTA, CDR2 FQGNSA. Here the CDR3 reads CASSLRQGNTEAFF. CDR3 DNA: TGTGCCAGCAGTCTGCGTCAGGGAAACACTGAAGCTTTCTTT.

V is TRBV7-2 and J is TRBJ2-7; TRBD2 matches 12 bases. V lost 4 bases to trimming and J lost 4 bases; unmatched junction nucleotides: 5. The germline V gene encodes CDR1 SGHTA and CDR2 FQGNSA. The CDR3 contains 15 residues. CDR3 protein: CASSSLAGGGYEQYF. The CDR3 nucleotides read TGTGCCAGCAGCTCTCTAGCGGGGGGGGGATACGAGCAGTACTTC.

This chain links TRBV24-1 with TRBJ1-2; D might be TRBD1 (6 bases). Germline assignment: CDR1 KGHDR and CDR2 SFDVKD. V was shortened by 6 bases and J by 0 bases, with 10 bases between the two germline ends. The CDR3 is made up of 14 amino acids. CDR3 in DNA: TGTGCCACCAGTACGGGGGGCGCTAACTATGGCTACACCTTC. Translated, it gives CATSTGGANYGYTF.

The chain has TRBV4-3 and TRBJ1-2; no definite D call. The germline CDR1 and CDR2 sequences are LGHNA and YSLEER. V was clipped by 4 bases and J by 0 bases, with 6 bases between them. This CDR3 has 13 residues. The CDR3 DNA reads TGCGCCAGCAGCCCGGACCCTAACTATGGCTACACCTTC. It yields the protein CASSPDPNYGYTF.

The V and J genes are TRBV7-2 and TRBJ2-1; 7 nucleotides line up with TRBD1. This CDR3 comprises 15 residues. The J segment lost 3 bases and the V segment lost 5 bases, leaving 7 bases of the junction unmatched. Germline assignment: CDR1 SGHTA and CDR2 FQGNSA. The CDR3 sequence: CASSPGQILYNEQFF. The CDR3, as DNA: TGTGCCAGCAGCCCGGGACAGATCCTCTACAATGAGCAGTTCTTC.

V and J are TRBV4-1 and TRBJ1-1, with D uncertain. V lost 0 bases, J lost 2 bases, and 7 bases lay in between. The CDR3 spans 14 residues. Per the germline V gene, CDR1 is MGHRA and CDR2 is YSYEKL. CDR3 sequence (DNA): TGCGCCAGCAGCCAAGATCAGGTTAACACTGAAGCTTTCTTT. Translating gives CASSQDQVNTEAFF.

V is TRBV10-1 and J is TRBJ1-1; no reliable D call. Germline V lookup: CDR1 WNHNN, CDR2 SYGVQD (reference sequence). The CDR3 is made up of 14 amino acids. The V end lost 2 bases, the J end lost 0 bases, and 7 bases lay between the germline ends. Here the CDR3 reads CASSEGFMNTEAFF. Written as DNA, the CDR3 is TGCGCCAGCAGTGAGGGCTTTATGAACACTGAAGCTTTCTTT.

This chain connects TRBV18 to TRBJ1-1, with 8 bases fitting TRBD1. Germline V gene lookup returns CDR1 KGHSH and CDR2 LQKENI. V lost 1 base to trimming and J lost 7 bases; unmatched junction nucleotides: 5. CDR3 size: 14 residues. This chain's CDR3 is CASSPRTGTDEAFF. In DNA, the CDR3 is TGTGCCAGCTCACCACGGACAGGGACCGATGAAGCTTTCTTT.

V is TRBV7-3 and J is TRBJ2-1; D is ambiguous. The V end lost 5 bases, the J end lost 4 bases, and 12 bases lay between the germline ends. This CDR3 comprises 14 residues. Germline V CDR1 and CDR2: SGHTA, FQGTGA. As DNA, the CDR3 is TGTGCCAGCAGCAACTCAGACTGGTACAATGAGCAGTTCTTC. Protein sequence: CASSNSDWYNEQFF.